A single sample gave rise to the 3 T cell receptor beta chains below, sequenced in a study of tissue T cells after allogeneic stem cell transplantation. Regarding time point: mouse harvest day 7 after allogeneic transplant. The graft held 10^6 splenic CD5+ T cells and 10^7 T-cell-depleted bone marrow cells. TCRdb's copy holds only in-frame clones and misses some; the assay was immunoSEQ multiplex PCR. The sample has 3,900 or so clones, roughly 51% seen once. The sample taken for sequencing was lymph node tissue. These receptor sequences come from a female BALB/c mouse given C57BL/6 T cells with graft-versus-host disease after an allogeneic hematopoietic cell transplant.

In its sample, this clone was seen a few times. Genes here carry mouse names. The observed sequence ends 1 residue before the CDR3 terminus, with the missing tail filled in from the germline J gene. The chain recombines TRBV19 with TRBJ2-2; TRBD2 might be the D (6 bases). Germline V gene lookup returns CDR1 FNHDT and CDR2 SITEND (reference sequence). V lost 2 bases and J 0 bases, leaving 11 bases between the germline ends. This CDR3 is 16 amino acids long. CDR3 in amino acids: CASSIFGGANTGQLYF. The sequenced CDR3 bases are TGTGCCAGCAGTATTTTTGGGGGTGCAAACACCGGGCAGCTCTAC.

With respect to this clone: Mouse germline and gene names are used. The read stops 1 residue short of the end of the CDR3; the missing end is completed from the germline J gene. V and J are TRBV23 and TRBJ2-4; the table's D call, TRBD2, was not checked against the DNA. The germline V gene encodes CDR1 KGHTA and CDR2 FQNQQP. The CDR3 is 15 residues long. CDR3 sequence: CSSSQSWGSQNTLYF. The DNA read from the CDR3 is TGCTCCAGCAGTCAATCTTGGGGGAGTCAAAACACCTTGTAC.

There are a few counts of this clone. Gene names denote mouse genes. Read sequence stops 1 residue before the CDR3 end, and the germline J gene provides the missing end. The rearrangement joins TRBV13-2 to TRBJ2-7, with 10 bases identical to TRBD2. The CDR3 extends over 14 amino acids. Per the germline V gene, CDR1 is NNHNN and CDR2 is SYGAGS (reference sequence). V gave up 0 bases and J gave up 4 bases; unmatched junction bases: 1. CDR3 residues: CASGDVDWGYEQYF. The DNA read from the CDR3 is TGTGCCAGCGGTGATGTGGACTGGGGGTATGAACAGTAC.